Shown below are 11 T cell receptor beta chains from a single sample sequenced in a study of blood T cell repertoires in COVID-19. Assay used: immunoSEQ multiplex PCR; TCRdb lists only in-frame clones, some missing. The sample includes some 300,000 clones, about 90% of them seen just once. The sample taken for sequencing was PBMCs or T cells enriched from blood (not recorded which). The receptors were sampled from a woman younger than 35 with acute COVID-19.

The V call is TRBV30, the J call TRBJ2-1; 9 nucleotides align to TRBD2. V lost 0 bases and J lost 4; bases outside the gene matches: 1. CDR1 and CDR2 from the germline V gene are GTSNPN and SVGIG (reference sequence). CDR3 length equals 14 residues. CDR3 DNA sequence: TGTGCCTGGAGTGTAACTAGCGGGTACAATGAGCAGTTCTTC. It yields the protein CAWSVTSGYNEQFF.

The CDR3 here is CAWSTAGGSNEQFF. CDR3 sequence (DNA): TGTGCCTGGAGTACAGCGGGGGGATCCAATGAGCAGTTCTTC. The chain carries TRBV30 and TRBJ2-1, with TRBD2 matching 9 bases. J lost 6 bases, V lost 2 bases, and 5 bases had no gene match. Germline CDR1 reads GTSNPN; CDR2 reads SVGIG (reference sequence). This CDR3 comprises 14 residues.

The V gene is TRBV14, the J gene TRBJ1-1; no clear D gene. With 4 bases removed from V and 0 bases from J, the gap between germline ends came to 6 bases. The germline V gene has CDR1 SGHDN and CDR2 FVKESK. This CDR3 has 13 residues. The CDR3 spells CASSLEMNTEAFF. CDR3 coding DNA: TGTGCCAGCAGCCTGGAGATGAACACTGAAGCTTTCTTT.

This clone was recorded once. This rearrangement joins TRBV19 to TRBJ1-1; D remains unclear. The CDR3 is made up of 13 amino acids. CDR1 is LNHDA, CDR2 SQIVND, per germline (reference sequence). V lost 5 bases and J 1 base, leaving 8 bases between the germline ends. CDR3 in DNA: TGTGCCAGTAGTCCGGACTGGAACACTGAAGCTTTCTTT. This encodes CASSPDWNTEAFF.

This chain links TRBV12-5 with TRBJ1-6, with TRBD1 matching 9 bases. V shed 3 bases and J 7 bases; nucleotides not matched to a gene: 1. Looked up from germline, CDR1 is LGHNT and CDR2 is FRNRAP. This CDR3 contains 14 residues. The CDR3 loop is CASGLGQGNSPLHF. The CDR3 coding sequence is TGTGCTAGTGGTTTAGGACAGGGGAATTCACCCCTCCACTTT.

The CDR3 reads CASSLDSTSTDTQYF. CDR3 in DNA: TGTGCCAGCAGTTTGGACAGCACTAGCACAGATACGCAGTATTTT. V is TRBV28 and J is TRBJ2-3; tentatively, D is TRBD1 (6 bases). This CDR3 has 15 amino acids. Germline values: CDR1 MDHEN, CDR2 SYDVKM. Trimming removed 3 bases from V and 0 bases from J, with 10 bases in between.

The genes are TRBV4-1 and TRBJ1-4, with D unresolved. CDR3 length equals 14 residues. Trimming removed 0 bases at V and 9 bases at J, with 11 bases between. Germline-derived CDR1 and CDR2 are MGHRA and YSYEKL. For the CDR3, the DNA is TGCGCCAGCAGCCAAGATGGCCCAGATCAAAAACTGTTTTTT. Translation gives CASSQDGPDQKLFF.

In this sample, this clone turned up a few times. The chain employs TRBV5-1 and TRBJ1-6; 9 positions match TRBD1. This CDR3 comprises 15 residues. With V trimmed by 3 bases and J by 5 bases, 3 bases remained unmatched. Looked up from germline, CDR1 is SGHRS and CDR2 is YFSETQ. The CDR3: CASSWGQGDNSPLHF. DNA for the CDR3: TGCGCCAGCAGCTGGGGACAGGGTGATAATTCACCCCTCCACTTT.

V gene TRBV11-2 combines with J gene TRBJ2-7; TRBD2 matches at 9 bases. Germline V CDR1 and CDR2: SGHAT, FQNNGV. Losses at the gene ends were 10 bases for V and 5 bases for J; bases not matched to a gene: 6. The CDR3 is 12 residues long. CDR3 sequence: CATASGAHEQYF. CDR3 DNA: TGTGCCACAGCTAGCGGGGCGCACGAGCAGTACTTC.

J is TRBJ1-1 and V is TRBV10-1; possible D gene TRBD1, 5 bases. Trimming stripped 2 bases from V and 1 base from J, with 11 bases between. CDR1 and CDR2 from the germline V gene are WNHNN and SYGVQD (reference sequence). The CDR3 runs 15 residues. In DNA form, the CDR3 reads TGCGCCAGCAGTGAGGGTTTAGGGGCGAACACTGAAGCTTTCTTT. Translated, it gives CASSEGLGANTEAFF.

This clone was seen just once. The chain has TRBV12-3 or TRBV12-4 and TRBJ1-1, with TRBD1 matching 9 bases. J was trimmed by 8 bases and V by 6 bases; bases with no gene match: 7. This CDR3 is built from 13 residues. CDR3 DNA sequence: TGTGCCAGCAGCGTGACAGGGGGAGGGGAAGCTTTCTTT. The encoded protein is CASSVTGGGEAFF.